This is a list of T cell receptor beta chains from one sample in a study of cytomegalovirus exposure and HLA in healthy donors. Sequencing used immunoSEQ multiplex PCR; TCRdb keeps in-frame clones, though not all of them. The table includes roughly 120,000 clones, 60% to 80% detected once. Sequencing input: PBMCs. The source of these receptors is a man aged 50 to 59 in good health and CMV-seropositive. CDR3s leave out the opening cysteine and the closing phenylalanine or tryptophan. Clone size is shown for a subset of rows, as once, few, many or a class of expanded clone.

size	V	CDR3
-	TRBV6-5	ASSPLPTGSGELF
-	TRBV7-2	ASSLEATGYSPLH
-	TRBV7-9	ASSLKGGGLTEKLF
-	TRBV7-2	ASTPGLRLAGESGELF
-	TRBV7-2	ASSLGSGTGGYGYT
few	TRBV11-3	ASSLGVITGGRDTEAF
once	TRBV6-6	ASRLTSGANVLT
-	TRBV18	ASSTTGYTEAF
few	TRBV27	ASSSPYGREGLNEQF
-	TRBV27	ASSLMQPAASYEQY
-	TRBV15	ATSSHRGPTGELF
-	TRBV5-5	ASSRQRFIGQF
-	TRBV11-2	ASSLAAGPTYEQY
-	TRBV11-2	ASSDQFGMTGTQETQY
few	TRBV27	ASSSQGNYGYT
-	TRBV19	ASRLDRADTGELF
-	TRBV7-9	ASSFGFLQETQY
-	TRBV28	ASSLWGSGSRY
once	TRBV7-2	ASSPDTSGYT
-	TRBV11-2	ASSPLQGEGYT
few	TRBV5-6	ASRRQGGNTEAF
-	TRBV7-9	ASSLERDSTEAF
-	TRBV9	ASSVLSGGAVYEQY
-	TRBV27	ASSLGPGTPTSNDGANVLT
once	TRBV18	ASSRNSGGREKLF
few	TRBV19	ASSMTANYGYT
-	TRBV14	ASSHGTGGFNEQY
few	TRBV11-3	ASSFGTDNGYT
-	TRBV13	ASSLRTLPPYEQY
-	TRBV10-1	ASSESLWTDTQY
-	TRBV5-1	ASSRGPAGANYGYT
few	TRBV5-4	ASSSANRGKADTQY
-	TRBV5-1	ASGWTGGFETQY
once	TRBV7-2	ASRPLAGGTDTQY
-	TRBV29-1	SVEVPNPGVFGYEQY
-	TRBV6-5	ASTPSGLASETQY
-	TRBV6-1	ASSEADGQGAGEQY
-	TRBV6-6	ASSSDVWDEQF
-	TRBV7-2	ASSSPDRLNQPQH
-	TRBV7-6	ASSLSSWNTEAF
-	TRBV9	ASSGFSGTYTDTQY
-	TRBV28	ASTLNRGQGEAF
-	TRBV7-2	ASSLGPRGKQETQY
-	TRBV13	ASSPSMAGGFSYNEQF
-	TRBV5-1	ASSRDRVGSNSGNTIY
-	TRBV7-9	ASSFREGGYT
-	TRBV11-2	ASSSPGQGGLAKNIQY
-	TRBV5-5	ASSGRDTTWTGELF